This T cell receptor beta chain was observed in a study of early T cells in non-severe SARS-CoV-2 infection (TCRdb year 2021). Background for the entire study: Bulk RNA from unsorted whole blood was used for TCR sequencing, so alpha and beta chains could not be paired. The investigation overall reported the following: VDJdb matching was skewed toward anti-spike CD8 responses and likely underestimated virus-specific expansions by missing private and CD4 specificities.

A case-control design nested within a healthcare worker cohort in London, UK, was used, with weekly nasopharyngeal swab PCR tests and blood sampling performed. Healthcare workers were recruited during the week of the UK lockdown, between 23 and 31 March 2020, and followed weekly for up to about 15 weeks. This clonotype was counted ten times or more. There is no known antigen for this receptor. Base qualities are not recorded, but no much larger clone differs from it by a single base. Library prep was done by 5' RACE. The instrument was a NextSeq 500. In the TCR library protocol, unique molecular identifiers were attached to individual cDNA molecules to correct for PCR bias and sequencing error. TCR alpha and beta chains were both sequenced, and the abundances of alpha and beta sequences in each sample were closely correlated with each other. The paper's data handling went like this. V gene, J gene and CDR3 annotation of TCR sequences was performed with Decombinator V4. Expanded TCRs were defined as changing significantly between any two time points under a Poisson model with p below 0.0001. TCR abundances were normalised to the total number of TCRs sequenced per sample and were expressed as counts per million. TRAV1-2 paired with TRAJ12, TRAJ20 or TRAJ33 defined MAIT TCRs, while TRAV10 paired with TRAJ18 defined iNKT TCRs. VDJdb, accessed on 1 November 2021, was searched for TCRs annotated for CMV, EBV and SARS-CoV-2, and TCRs annotated for more than one antigen were excluded. TCRdb passed the public sequencing reads through fastp at Q25 and MiXCR, retaining productive beta sequences. Merged by CDR3 protein, the rows form single entries marked with the most common genes and DNA. TCRdb, rather than the study authors, made the V and J calls. The sample table holds about 63,000 distinct CDR3 sequences, of which approximately 13% were seen once. The leading ten clones occupy less than 6% of the sample.

Trimming at the junction amounts to 0 bases on V and 5 bases on J, and the germline ends lie 7 bases apart. From a lookup of the germline V gene, CDR1 and CDR2 are SQVTM and ANQGSEA. The CDR3 runs 12 residues from the cysteine to the phenylalanine. The sequence is cut down to CDR3 DNA, 36 bases in frame from base 1. The chain is assembled from TRBV29-1 and TRBJ2-5, with TRBD2 tentatively as D gene (5 bases match). The TCR was taken from an adult who was a healthcare worker with PCR-confirmed SARS-CoV-2 infection or an uninfected control (not recorded which). Sequencing was done on a sample of whole blood. Here the CDR3 is given as CSVEDRDETQYF. In nucleotide form, the sequence is TGCAGCGTTGAAGATCGGGATGAGACCCAGTACTTC.